This TCR beta chain was recorded in a study of Ad26.COV2.S vaccination and SARS-CoV-2 variants. The wider study: Into the muscle, Ad26.COV2.S was dosed once or twice, 56 days apart. General study results and limits: Non-spike TCR breadth was similar in vaccine and placebo recipients. Overall T cell responses may have been underestimated by the analyses of TCR breadth and depth.

As for treatment: about 20 received Ad26.COV2.S at low or high dose, single or two shots; roughly five received placebo; per-sample allocation not given. Samples analyzed were those drawn on day 63 after the first vaccine or placebo injection. The study used a vaccine consisting of an Ad26 vector that expressed Wuhan-strain SARS-CoV-2 spike. Germline-derived CDR1 and CDR2 are LGHNA and YNFKEQ. V lost 1 base to trimming and J lost 7 bases; unmatched junction nucleotides: 3. The CDR3 runs to 13 residues. This table comes from immunoSEQ multiplex PCR, and its TCRdb copy is limited to in-frame clones, with some not included. This table has about 280,000 clones, around 87% appearing once. This clone was observed once. Its matching antigen is unknown.

V is TRBV4-2 and J is TRBJ1-1, with 7 bases matching TRBD1. The specimen was peripheral blood, collected in a trial of Ad26.COV2.S vaccine versus placebo. This TCR was recovered from a person aged 18-60 years who received the Ad26.COV2.S COVID-19 vaccine or a placebo. Here the CDR3 DNA reads TGTGCCAGCAGCCAAGCGAGGGACAGTGAAGCTTTCTTT. The encoded protein is CASSQARDSEAFF.